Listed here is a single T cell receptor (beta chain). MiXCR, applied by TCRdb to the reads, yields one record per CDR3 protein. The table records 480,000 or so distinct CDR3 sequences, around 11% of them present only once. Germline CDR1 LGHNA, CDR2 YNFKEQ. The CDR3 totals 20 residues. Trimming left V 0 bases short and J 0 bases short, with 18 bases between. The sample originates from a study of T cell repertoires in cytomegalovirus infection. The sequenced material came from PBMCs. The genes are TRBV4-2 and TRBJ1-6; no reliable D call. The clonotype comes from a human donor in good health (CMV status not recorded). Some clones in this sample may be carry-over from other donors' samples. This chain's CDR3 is CASSQDYKPFPDSYNSPLHF. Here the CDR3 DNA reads TGTGCCAGCAGCCAAGACTACAAGCCGTTCCCTGACTCCTATAATTCACCCCTCCACTTT.